Listed here is a single TCR beta chain. Its antigen remains unknown. The V segment lost 6 bases and the J segment 3 bases; nucleotides outside the gene matches: 7. There are 14 residues in the CDR3. Germline CDR1 and CDR2: MNHEY and SMNVEV (reference sequence). In nominal health when sampled, donors likely had unrecorded immune exposures nonetheless. This specimen belongs to a study of cytomegalovirus exposure and HLA in healthy donors. General study results and limits: A list of approximately 160 TCR beta chains associated with cytomegalovirus was given.

PCR involved 60 Vbeta and 13 Jbeta primers. Clones were read by immunoSEQ multiplex PCR, and TCRdb kept only the in-frame ones, dropping some. The repertoire holds about 190,000 clones, with over 70% as singletons. The TCR was taken from a woman younger than 45 in good health and CMV-seropositive. V and J are TRBV27 and TRBJ2-7; 8 bases match TRBD2. Sequenced material: PBMCs. CDR3 in DNA: TGTGCCAGCAGGCCTCGGAGCGGGAGCTACGAGCAGTACTTC. Its translation: CASRPRSGSYEQYF.